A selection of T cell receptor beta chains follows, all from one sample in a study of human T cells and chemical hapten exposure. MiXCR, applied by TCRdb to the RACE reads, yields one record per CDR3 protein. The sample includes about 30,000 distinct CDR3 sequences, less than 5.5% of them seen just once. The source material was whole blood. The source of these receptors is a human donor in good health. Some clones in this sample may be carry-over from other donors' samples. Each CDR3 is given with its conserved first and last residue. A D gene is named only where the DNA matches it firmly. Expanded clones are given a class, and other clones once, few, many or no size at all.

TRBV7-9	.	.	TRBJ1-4	TGTGCCAGCAGCTTACAAGATTATAATGAAAAACTGTTTTTT	CASSLQDYNEKLFF
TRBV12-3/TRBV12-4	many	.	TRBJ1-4	TGTGCCAGCAGCCTGGACGGAACTAATGAAAAACTGTTTTTT	CASSLDGTNEKLFF
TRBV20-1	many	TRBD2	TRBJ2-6	TGCAGTGGGAGCGGGAGCTCTGGGGCCAACGTCCTGACTTTC	CSGSGSSGANVLTF
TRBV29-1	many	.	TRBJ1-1	TGCAGCGTACGGATATCGAACACTGAAGCTTTCTTT	CSVRISNTEAFF
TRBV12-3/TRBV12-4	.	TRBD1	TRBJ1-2	TGTGCCAGCAGTGGTCCAGGGACAGCGTATGGCTACACCTTC	CASSGPGTAYGYTF
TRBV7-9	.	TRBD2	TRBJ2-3	TGTGCCAGCAGCATCGGACTAGCGGGAGGCACAGATACGCAGTATTTT	CASSIGLAGGTDTQYF
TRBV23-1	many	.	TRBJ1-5	TGCGCCAGCAGTCAAAACCGCAATCAGCCCCAGCATTTT	CASSQNRNQPQHF
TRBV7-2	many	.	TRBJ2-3	TGTGCCAGCAGCTTAGGTAGTAGCGAAGATACGCAGTATTTT	CASSLGSSEDTQYF
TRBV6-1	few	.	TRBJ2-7	TGTGCCAGCAGTGACAAGATCCAGGAGTACTTC	CASSDKIQEYF
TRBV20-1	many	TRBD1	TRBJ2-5	TGCAGTCAAACAGGGGGTGGGACCCAGTACTTC	CSQTGGGTQYF
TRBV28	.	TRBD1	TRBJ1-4	TGTGCCAGCAGTGGAGGGGGCAGGGAAAAACTGTTTTTT	CASSGGGREKLFF
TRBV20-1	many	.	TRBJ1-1	TGCAGTGCTAGTAATCCAGGGAACACTGAAGCTTTCTTT	CSASNPGNTEAFF
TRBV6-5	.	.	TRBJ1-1	TGTGTCAGCAGTTACTCATTGGCTTCCATGAACACTGAAGCTTTCTTT	CVSSYSLASMNTEAFF
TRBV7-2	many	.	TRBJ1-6	TGTGCCAGCAGCTTACAGGGGAGTAATTCACCCCTCCACTTT	CASSLQGSNSPLHF
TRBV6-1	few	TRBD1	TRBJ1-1	TGTGCCAGCAGTGGACAGGGGAGAACTGAAGCTTTCTTT	CASSGQGRTEAFF
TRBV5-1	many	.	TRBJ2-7	TGCGCCAGCAGCCCGGACTCGTGGGGCCCGGAGCAGTACTTC	CASSPDSWGPEQYF
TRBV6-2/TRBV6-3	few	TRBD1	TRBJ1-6	TGTGCCAGCAGGTCCGGGACAGCCGATAATTCACCCCTCCACTTT	CASRSGTADNSPLHF
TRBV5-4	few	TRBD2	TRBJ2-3	TGTGCCAGCACCTTGGGGGGGTTTCCAGATACGCAGTATTTT	CASTLGGFPDTQYF
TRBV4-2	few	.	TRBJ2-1	TGTGCCAGCAGCCAAGCGACTGGATCCTACAATGAGCAGTTCTTC	CASSQATGSYNEQFF
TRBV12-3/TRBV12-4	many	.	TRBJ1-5	TGTGCCAGCAGTTTGCAAGGACAGTATGGCAATCAGCCCCAGCATTTT	CASSLQGQYGNQPQHF
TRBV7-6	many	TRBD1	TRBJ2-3	TGTGCCAGCAGCTTAGGGGGACAGCCTTACACAGATACGCAGTATTTT	CASSLGGQPYTDTQYF
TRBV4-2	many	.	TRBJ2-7	TGTGCCAGCAGCCAAGATACGGGGCCCTCCGCCTACGAGCAGTACTTC	CASSQDTGPSAYEQYF
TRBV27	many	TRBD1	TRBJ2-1	TGTGCCAGCAGTTTATCGGGACAGCTCTTCTGGGCGGATATCTACAATGAGCAGTTCTTC	CASSLSGQLFWADIYNEQFF
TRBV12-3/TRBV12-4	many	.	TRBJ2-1	TGTGCCAGCAGCCCGACTAGCAATGAGCAGTTCTTC	CASSPTSNEQFF
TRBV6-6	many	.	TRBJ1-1	TGTGCCAGCAGGCTGAAACAGGGTTCTGAAGCTTTCTTT	CASRLKQGSEAFF
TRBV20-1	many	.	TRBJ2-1	TGCAGTGCTAGGAAAAACAGGGTGCCAAGGGAGCAGTTCTTC	CSARKNRVPREQFF
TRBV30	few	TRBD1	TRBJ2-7	TGTGCCGTAGAAGAGGGGGCTAAGGGCGAGCAGTACTTC	CAVEEGAKGEQYF
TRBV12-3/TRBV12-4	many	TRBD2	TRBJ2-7	TGTGCCAGCAGAGCCGGGACTAGCGGACCGTACGAGCAGTACTTC	CASRAGTSGPYEQYF
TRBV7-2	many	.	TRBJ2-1	TGTGCCAGCAGCGAAACTAGGCTTGAGCAGTTCTTC	CASSETRLEQFF
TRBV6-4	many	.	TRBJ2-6	TGTGCCAGCAGTGAGCTCTCTGGGGCCAACGTCCTGACTTTC	CASSELSGANVLTF
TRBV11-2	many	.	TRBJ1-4	TGTGCCAGCAGCGCAGCCCCTAATGAAAAACTGTTTTTT	CASSAAPNEKLFF
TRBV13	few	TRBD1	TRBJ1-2	TGTGCCAGCAGCCGGACAGGGTCCAAGAACTATGGCTACACCTTC	CASSRTGSKNYGYTF
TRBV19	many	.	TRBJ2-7	TGTGCCAGTAGTATAGGGCCCTTGGAGTTAAACGAGCAGTACTTC	CASSIGPLELNEQYF
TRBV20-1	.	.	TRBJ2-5	TGCAGTGCTCCGGAACGAGGAAGGGGAGAGACCCAGTACTTC	CSAPERGRGETQYF
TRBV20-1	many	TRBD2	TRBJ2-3	TGCAGTGCTAGACTAGCGGGGCTGACAGATACGCAGTATTTT	CSARLAGLTDTQYF
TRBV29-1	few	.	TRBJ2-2	TGCAGCGTTGGCCCCCGATGGACCGGGGAGCTGTTTTTT	CSVGPRWTGELFF
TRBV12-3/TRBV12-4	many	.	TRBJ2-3	TGTGCCAGCAGTTTAGGATCAGATACGCAGTATTTT	CASSLGSDTQYF
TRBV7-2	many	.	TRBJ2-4	TGTGCCAGCAGCTTAGGATTTAGTAGGGAAAGGAACATTCAGTACTTC	CASSLGFSRERNIQYF
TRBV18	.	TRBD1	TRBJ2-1	TGTGCCAGCTCGCAGGGACAGAACAATGAGCAGTTCTTC	CASSQGQNNEQFF
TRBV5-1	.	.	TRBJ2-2	TGCGCCAGCAGCTTGGAGGCGGCTGTGGCGGTCGGGGAGCTGTTTTTT	CASSLEAAVAVGELFF
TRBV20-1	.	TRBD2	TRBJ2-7	TGCAGTGCAACCACTAGCGGGAGCCCCCACGAGCAGTACTTC	CSATTSGSPHEQYF
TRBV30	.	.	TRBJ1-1	TGTGCCTGGAAACATCGAGAGGCGCCGAACACTGAAGCTTTCTTT	CAWKHREAPNTEAFF
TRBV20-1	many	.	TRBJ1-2	TGCAGTGCCCCAGGGGCAGGTGACGGCTACACCTTC	CSAPGAGDGYTF
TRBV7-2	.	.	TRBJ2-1	TGTGCCAGCAGCTCTGCGGTCCGCGGTGAGCAGTTCTTC	CASSSAVRGEQFF